The 11 T cell receptor beta chains below all came from one sample that was sequenced in a study of blood T cell repertoires in COVID-19. TCRdb's table, derived via immunoSEQ multiplex PCR, lists solely in-frame clones and lacks some. The profile shows around 170,000 clones, roughly 88% of them singletons. The sequencing input was peripheral blood. These receptors originate from a woman in her 30s with acute or convalescent COVID-19.

This chain joins TRBV2 and TRBJ2-5; 10 bases map to TRBD1. The CDR3 covers 12 residues. The germline V gene has CDR1 SNHLY and CDR2 FYNNEI. Losses at the gene ends were 7 bases for V and 5 bases for J; bases not matched to a gene: 1. In nucleotides, the CDR3 is TGTGCCAGCAAGGGACAGGGGGAGACCCAGTACTTC. Amino acids: CASKGQGETQYF.

The V and J genes are TRBV11-2 and TRBJ2-1; D gene unclear. This CDR3 has 13 residues. Germline V gene sequence: CDR1 SGHAT, CDR2 FQNNGV. The ends were cut back, 0 bases at V and 9 bases at J, with 9 bases in the middle. CDR3 sequence (DNA): TGTGCCAGCAGCTTAGATTTACGCGGTGAGCAGTTCTTC. It codes for CASSLDLRGEQFF. The variable domain in full, with the rest retrieved from reference TRBV11-2 and TRBJ2-1, is EAGVAQSPRYKIIEKRQSVAFWCNPISGHATLYWYQQILGQGPKLLIQFQNNGVVDDSQLPKDRFSAERLKGVDSTLKIQPAKLEDSAVYLCASSLDLRGEQFFGPGTRLTVL.

Only one count was recorded for this clone. The chain employs TRBV28 and TRBJ1-2; D is perhaps TRBD1 (5 bases). Trimming removed 8 bases at V and 3 bases at J, with 13 bases between. The CDR3 runs to 13 residues. CDR1 is MDHEN, CDR2 SYDVKM, per germline. CDR3 sequence reads: CASGILGDYGYTF. The CDR3 DNA is TGTGCCAGCGGAATTTTAGGGGACTATGGCTACACCTTC.

CDR3 in amino acids: CASSLGVVAGEETQYF. For the CDR3, the DNA is TGCGCCAGCAGCTTGGGGGTTGTAGCGGGAGAGGAGACCCAGTACTTC. The genes are TRBV5-1 and TRBJ2-5, with 9 bases that match TRBD2. The CDR3 covers 16 residues. V shed 0 bases, J shed 5 bases, and the junction held 8 bases outside the gene matches. Germline loops: CDR1 SGHRS, CDR2 YFSETQ.

The chain combines TRBV2 with TRBJ2-2; D not certain. V lost 1 base and J 6 bases, leaving 6 bases between the germline ends. There are 13 residues in the CDR3. CDR1 is SNHLY and CDR2 is FYNNEI in the germline V gene. The CDR3 sequence: CASSEGGSGELFF. The CDR3 DNA reads TGTGCCAGCAGTGAAGGAGGCTCCGGGGAGCTGTTTTTT.

The chain carries TRBV5-1 and TRBJ2-3; 9 bases map to TRBD2. V dropped 1 base and J dropped 10; count of bases not matched to a gene: 7. In germline, CDR1 is SGHRS, CDR2 YFSETQ. The CDR3 contains 14 residues. CDR3 amino acids: CASSLSSGASAQYF. DNA of the CDR3: TGCGCCAGCAGCTTGTCTAGCGGGGCCTCGGCGCAGTATTTT.

The V gene is TRBV6-5, the J gene TRBJ1-6; a possible D gene is TRBD1 (6 bases). CDR3 length: 16 amino acids. CDR1 and CDR2 from the germline V gene are MNHEY and SVGAGI. Trimming took off 4 bases at V and 6 bases at J, with 16 bases between the two ends. CDR3 loop: CASSFSQGTLNSPLHF. CDR3 sequence (DNA): TGTGCCAGCAGTTTTTCACAGGGAACTCTTAATTCACCCCTCCACTTT.

The table lists this clone with a few counts. The chain has TRBV13 and TRBJ1-4; unclear D gene. CDR3 length: 12 residues. Germline V lookup: CDR1 PRHDT, CDR2 FYEKMQ (reference sequence). V lost 8 bases and J lost 0, with 4 bases in between. The CDR3 sequence: CASRATNEKLFF. The CDR3, as DNA: TGTGCCAGCCGCGCAACTAATGAAAAACTGTTTTTT.

The rearrangement links TRBV12-3 or TRBV12-4 to TRBJ2-3; D is undetermined. The CDR3 spans 12 residues. The V and J ends lost 3 bases and 8 bases respectively, with 9 bases between them. CDR3 region: CASSFQVGTQYF. The CDR3 DNA follows: TGTGCCAGCAGTTTCCAGGTTGGTACGCAGTATTTT.

The gene calls are TRBV5-6 and TRBJ2-1; no clear D gene. This CDR3 contains 11 residues. CDR1 is SGHDT and CDR2 is YYEEEE in the germline V gene. Trimming removed 5 bases at V and 12 bases at J, with 12 bases between. Written as DNA, the CDR3 is TGTGCCAGCAGTTCAGAAGTCCGGCAGTTCTTC. The encoded protein is CASSSEVRQFF.

The V call is TRBV11-3, the J call TRBJ2-1; a possible D gene is TRBD1 (6 bases). The V end was cut by 0 bases, the J end by 9 bases, with 12 bases between. The CDR3 runs 14 residues. Germline V gene sequence: CDR1 SGHNT, CDR2 YENEEA. The CDR3 loop reads CASSLDLGAGEQFF. The CDR3 bases are TGTGCCAGCAGCTTAGATTTGGGGGCTGGTGAGCAGTTCTTC.